This T cell receptor beta chain was profiled in a study of shared clonotypes between healthy human individuals. The V gene lost 0 bases and the J gene lost 2 bases, with 7 bases spanning the gap. CDR1 SGHTA and CDR2 FQGNSA come from the germline V gene. The CDR3 is 14 amino acids. Libraries were prepared by immunoSEQ multiplex PCR; TCRdb keeps only in-frame clonotypes and omits some of them. The sample lists more than 450,000 clones, 79% occurring once. Input material: PBMCs. The chain joins TRBV7-2 to TRBJ2-5, with D possibly being TRBD1 or TRBD2 (5 bases each). The TCR sequence derives from a woman aged 40 to 50 in good health. Some clones in this sample may be carry-over from other donors' samples. The CDR3 spells CASSLAWGQETQYF. In nucleotides, the CDR3 is TGTGCCAGCAGCTTAGCTTGGGGGCAAGAGACCCAGTACTTC.